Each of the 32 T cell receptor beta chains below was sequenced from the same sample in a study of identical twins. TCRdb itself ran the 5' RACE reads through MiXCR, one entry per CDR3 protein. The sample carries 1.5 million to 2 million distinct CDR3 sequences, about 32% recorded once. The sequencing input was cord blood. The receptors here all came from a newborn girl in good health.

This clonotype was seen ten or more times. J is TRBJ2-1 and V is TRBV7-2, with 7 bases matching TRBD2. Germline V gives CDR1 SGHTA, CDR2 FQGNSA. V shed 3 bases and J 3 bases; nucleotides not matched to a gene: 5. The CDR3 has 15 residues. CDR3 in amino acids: CASSLGGTIYNEQFF. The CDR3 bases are TGTGCCAGCAGCTTGGGTGGGACTATCTACAATGAGCAGTTCTTC.

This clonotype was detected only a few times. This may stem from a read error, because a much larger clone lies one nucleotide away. For the CDR3, the DNA is TGTGCCATCAGTGCCACCGACAGGGGACTCACCGGGAATGCGCAGTATTTT. Its translation is CAISATDRGLTGNAQYF. The chain is built from TRBV10-3 and TRBJ2-3, with 8 nucleotides matching TRBD1. V was clipped by 4 bases and J by 10 bases; unmatched bases: 19. Per the germline V gene, CDR1 is ENHRY and CDR2 is SYGVKD. This CDR3 comprises 17 residues.

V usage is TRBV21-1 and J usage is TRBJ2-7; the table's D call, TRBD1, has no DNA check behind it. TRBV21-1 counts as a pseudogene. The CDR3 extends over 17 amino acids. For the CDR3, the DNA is TGTGCCAGCAGCAAAACCCCCCTGACAGGGCGGTCCTACGAGCAGTACTTC. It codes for CASSKTPLTGRSYEQYF.

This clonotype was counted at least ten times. The CDR3 coding sequence is TGTGCCAGCAGTGAAGCGGGACAGGGAGGCTACACCTTC. This translates into CASSEAGQGGYTF. This chain uses TRBV6-1 with TRBJ1-2; 9 nucleotides agree with TRBD1. CDR1 is MNHNS and CDR2 is SASEGT in the germline V gene. The J segment lost 8 bases and the V segment lost 0 bases, leaving 1 base of the junction unmatched. This CDR3 is built from 13 residues.

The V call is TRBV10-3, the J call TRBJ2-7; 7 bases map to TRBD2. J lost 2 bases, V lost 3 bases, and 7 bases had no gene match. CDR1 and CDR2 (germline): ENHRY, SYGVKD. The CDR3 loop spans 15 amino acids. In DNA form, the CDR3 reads TGTGCCATCAGTGATTCGGCTAGCGGAGCCTACGAGCAGTACTTC. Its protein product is CAISDSASGAYEQYF.

The CDR3 sequence: CASSLSMTGLSNQPQHF. The CDR3 DNA reads as TGTGCCAGCAGTTTATCCATGACAGGGCTTAGCAATCAGCCCCAGCATTTT. The V call is TRBV28, the J call TRBJ1-5; 7 nucleotides line up with TRBD1. CDR3 length: 17 residues. CDR1 and CDR2 from the germline V gene are MDHEN and SYDVKM. Unmatched junction bases numbered 6, after V lost 1 base and J lost 0 bases.

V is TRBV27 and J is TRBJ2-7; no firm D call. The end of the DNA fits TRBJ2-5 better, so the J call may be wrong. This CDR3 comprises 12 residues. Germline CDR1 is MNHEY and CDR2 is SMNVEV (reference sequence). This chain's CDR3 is CARPGDEETQYF. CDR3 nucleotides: TGTGCCAGACCCGGCGACGAAGAGACCCAGTACTTC.

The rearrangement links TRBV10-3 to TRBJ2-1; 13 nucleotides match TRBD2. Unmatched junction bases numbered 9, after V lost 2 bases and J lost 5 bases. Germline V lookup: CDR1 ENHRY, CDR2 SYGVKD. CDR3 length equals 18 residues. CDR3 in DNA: TGTGCCATCAGTGAGGGACTAGCGGGAGAGCCACAGGACAATGAGCAGTTCTTC. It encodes CAISEGLAGEPQDNEQFF.

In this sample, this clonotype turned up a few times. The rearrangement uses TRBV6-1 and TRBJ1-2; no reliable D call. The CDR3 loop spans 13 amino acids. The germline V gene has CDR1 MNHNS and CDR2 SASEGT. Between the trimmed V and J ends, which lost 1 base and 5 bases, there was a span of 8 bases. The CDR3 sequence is CASSEGIDYGYTF. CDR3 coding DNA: TGTGCCAGCAGTGAAGGAATTGATTATGGCTACACCTTC.

In nucleotides, the CDR3 is TGTGCCAGCAGGGCGACAGGTCCGAAGACCCAGTACTTC. It specifies CASRATGPKTQYF. The chain carries TRBV2 and TRBJ2-5; a weak D match, TRBD1 (6 bases). The CDR3 loop spans 13 amino acids. Germline-derived CDR1 and CDR2 are SNHLY and FYNNEI. V lost 6 bases and J 6 bases, leaving 14 bases between the germline ends. The variable domain in full, with the rest retrieved from reference TRBV2 and TRBJ2-5, is EPEVTQTPSHQVTQMGQEVILRCVPISNHLYFYWYRQILGQKVEFLVSFYNNEISEKSEIFDDQFSVERPDGSNFTLKIRSTKLEDSAMYFCASRATGPKTQYFGPGTRLLVL.

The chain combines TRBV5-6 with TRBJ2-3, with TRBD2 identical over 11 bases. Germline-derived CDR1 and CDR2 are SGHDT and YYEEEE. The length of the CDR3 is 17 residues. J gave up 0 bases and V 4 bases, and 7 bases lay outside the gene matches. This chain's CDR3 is CASSPQTSGTSTDTQYF. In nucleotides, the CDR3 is TGTGCCAGCAGCCCGCAGACTAGCGGGACTAGCACAGATACGCAGTATTTT.

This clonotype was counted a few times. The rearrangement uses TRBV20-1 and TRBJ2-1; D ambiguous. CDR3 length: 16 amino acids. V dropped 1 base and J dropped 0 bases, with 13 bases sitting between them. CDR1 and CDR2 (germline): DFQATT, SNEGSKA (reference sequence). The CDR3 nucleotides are TGCAGTGCTAGAGCCCCTTACGAAGGCTCCTACAATGAGCAGTTCTTC. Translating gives CSARAPYEGSYNEQFF.

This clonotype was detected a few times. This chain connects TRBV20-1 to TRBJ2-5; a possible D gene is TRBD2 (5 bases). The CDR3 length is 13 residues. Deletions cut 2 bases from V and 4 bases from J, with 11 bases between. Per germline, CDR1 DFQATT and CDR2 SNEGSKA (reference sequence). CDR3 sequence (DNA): TGCAGTGCTAGACGTAGGGCGGGAGAGACCCAGTACTTC. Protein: CSARRRAGETQYF.

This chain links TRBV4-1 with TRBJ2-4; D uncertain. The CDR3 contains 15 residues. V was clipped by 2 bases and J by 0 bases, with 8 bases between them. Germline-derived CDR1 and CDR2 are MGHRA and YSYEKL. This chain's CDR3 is CASSQWALAKNIQYF. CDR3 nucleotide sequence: TGCGCCAGCAGCCAATGGGCCCTAGCCAAAAACATTCAGTACTTC.

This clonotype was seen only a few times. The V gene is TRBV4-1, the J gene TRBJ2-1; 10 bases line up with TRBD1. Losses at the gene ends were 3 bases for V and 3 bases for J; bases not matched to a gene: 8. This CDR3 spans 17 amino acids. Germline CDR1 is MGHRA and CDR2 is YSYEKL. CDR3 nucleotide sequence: TGCGCCAGCAGCCACATGCGGACAGGGGGACGCTACAATGAGCAGTTCTTC. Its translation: CASSHMRTGGRYNEQFF.

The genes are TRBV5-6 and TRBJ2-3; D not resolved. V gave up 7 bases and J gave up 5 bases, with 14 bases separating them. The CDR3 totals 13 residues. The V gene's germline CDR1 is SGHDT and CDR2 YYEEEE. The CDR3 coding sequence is TGTGCCAGCCTCGGTACGGTTGGAGATACGCAGTATTTT. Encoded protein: CASLGTVGDTQYF.

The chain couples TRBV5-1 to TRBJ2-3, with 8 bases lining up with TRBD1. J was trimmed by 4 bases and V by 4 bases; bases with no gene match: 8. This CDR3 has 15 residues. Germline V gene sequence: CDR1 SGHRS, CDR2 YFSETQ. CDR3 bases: TGCGCCAGCAGCCTGGACAGGGTAGGACCAGATACGCAGTATTTT. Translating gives CASSLDRVGPDTQYF.

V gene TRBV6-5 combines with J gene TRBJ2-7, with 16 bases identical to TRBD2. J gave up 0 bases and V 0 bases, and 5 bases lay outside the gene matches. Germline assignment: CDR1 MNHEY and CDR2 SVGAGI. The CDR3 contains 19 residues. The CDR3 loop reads CASSYSTGLAGGHSYEQYF. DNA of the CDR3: TGTGCCAGCAGTTACTCGACGGGACTAGCGGGAGGGCACTCCTACGAGCAGTACTTC.

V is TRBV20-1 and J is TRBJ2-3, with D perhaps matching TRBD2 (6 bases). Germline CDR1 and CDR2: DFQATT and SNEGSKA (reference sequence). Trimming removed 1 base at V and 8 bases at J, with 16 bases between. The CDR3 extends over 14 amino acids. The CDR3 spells CSARVRGNRRTQYF. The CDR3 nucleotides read TGCAGTGCTAGAGTACGGGGGAATAGGCGTACGCAGTATTTT.

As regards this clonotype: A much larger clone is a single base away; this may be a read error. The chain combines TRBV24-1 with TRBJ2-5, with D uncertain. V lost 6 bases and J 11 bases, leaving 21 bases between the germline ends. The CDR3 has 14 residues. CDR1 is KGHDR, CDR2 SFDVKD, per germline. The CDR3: CATSFSESPNEQYF. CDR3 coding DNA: TGTGCCACCAGTTTCTCCGAAAGTCCGAATGAGCAGTACTTC.

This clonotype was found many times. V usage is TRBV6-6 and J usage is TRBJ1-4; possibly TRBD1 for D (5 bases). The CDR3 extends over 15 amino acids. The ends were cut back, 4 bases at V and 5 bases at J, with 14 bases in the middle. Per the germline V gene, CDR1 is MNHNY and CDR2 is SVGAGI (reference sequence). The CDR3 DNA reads TGTGCCAGCAGTTTAACAGGAGGATTAAATGAAAAACTGTTTTTT. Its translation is CASSLTGGLNEKLFF.

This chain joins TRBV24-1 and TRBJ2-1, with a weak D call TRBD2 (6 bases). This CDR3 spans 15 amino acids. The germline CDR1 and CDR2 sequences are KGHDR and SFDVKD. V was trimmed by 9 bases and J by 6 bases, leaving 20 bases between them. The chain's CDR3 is CATGGAGMGGNEQFF. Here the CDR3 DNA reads TGTGCCACCGGTGGTGCGGGGATGGGGGGCAATGAGCAGTTCTTC.

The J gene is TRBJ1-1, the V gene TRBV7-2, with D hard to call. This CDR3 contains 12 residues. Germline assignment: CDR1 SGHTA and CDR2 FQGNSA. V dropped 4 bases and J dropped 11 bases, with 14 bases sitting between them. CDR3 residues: CASSSGPQRAFF. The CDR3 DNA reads TGTGCCAGCAGCTCTGGACCCCAGCGGGCTTTCTTT.

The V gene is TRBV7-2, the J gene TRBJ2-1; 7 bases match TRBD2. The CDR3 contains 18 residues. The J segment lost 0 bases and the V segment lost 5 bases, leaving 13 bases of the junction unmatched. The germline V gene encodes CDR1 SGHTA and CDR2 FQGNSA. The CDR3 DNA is TGTGCCAGCAGCCCTAAAGCGGGGACTACAAGCTCCTACAATGAGCAGTTCTTC. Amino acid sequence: CASSPKAGTTSSYNEQFF.

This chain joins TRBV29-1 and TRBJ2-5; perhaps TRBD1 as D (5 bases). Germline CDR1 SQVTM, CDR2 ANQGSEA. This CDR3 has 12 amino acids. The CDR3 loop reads CSTVEGAETQYF. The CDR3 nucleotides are TGCAGTACCGTGGAAGGGGCGGAGACCCAGTACTTC.

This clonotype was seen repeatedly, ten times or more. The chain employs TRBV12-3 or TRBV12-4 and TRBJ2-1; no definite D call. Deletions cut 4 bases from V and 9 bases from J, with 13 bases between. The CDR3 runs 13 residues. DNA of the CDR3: TGTGCCAGCAGTTGGGAATCCCCTACTGAGCAGTTCTTC. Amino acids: CASSWESPTEQFF.

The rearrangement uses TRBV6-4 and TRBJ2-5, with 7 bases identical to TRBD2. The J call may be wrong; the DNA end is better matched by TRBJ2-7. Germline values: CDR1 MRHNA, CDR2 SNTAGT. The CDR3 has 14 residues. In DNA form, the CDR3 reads TGTGCCAGCAGTGGGCCAGCGGGGATCTACGAGCAGTACTTC. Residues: CASSGPAGIYEQYF.

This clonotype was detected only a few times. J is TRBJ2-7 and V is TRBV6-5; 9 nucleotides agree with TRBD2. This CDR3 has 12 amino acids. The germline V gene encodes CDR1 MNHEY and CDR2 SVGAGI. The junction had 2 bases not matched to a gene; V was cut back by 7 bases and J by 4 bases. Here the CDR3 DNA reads TGTGCCAGCAAGGCGGGAGGGTACGAGCAGTACTTC. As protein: CASKAGGYEQYF.

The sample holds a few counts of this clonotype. The CDR3 is CASSQVRNGGNYGYTF. In DNA form, the CDR3 reads TGTGCCAGCAGCCAAGTTAGGAATGGGGGAAACTATGGCTACACCTTC. The rearrangement uses TRBV3-1 and TRBJ1-2; a possible D gene is TRBD1 (5 bases). The germline V gene encodes CDR1 LGHDT and CDR2 YNNKEL (reference sequence). The V gene lost 1 base and the J gene lost 2 bases, with 14 bases spanning the gap. There are 16 residues in the CDR3.

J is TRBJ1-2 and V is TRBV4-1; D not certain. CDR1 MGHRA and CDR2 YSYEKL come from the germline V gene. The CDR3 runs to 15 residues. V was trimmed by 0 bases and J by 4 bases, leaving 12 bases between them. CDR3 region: CASSQDINGSYGYTF. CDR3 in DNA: TGCGCCAGCAGCCAAGATATTAACGGCAGCTATGGCTACACCTTC.

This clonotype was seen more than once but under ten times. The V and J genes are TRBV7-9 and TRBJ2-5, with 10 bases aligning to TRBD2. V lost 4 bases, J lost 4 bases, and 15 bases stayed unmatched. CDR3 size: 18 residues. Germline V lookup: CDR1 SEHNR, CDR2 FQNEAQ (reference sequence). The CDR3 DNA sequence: TGTGCCAGCAGCTATCCGGCGGTAGCGGGGGGCCGAGGAGAGACCCAGTACTTC. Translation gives CASSYPAVAGGRGETQYF.

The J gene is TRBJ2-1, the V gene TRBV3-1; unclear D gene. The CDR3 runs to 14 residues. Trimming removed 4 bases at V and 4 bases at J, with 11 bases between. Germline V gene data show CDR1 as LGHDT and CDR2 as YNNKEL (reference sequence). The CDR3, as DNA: TGTGCCAGCAGCCCATACACTAATTACAATGAGCAGTTCTTC. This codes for CASSPYTNYNEQFF.